What follows are 26 T cell receptor beta chains derived from one specimen sequenced in a study of blood T cell repertoires in COVID-19. Clones were read by immunoSEQ multiplex PCR, and TCRdb kept only the in-frame ones, dropping some. The top ten hold around 8.9% of the sample, which has some 190,000 clones, about 80% seen once. The material sequenced was peripheral blood. The origin of the receptors is a woman aged 45-65 years with active or convalescent COVID-19.

This chain joins TRBV19 and TRBJ1-2; 10 nucleotides agree with TRBD1. The length of the CDR3 is 14 residues. V lost 4 bases and J lost 6; bases outside the gene matches: 5. The V gene's germline CDR1 is LNHDA and CDR2 SQIVND (reference sequence). CDR3: CASSTRQGANGYTF. The CDR3 coding sequence is TGTGCCAGTAGTACCCGACAGGGGGCAAATGGCTACACCTTC.

The chain links TRBV7-9 to TRBJ1-1; D remains ambiguous. The CDR3 is made up of 14 amino acids. Per germline, CDR1 SEHNR and CDR2 FQNEAQ (reference sequence). V was clipped by 5 bases and J by 0 bases, with 10 bases between them. CDR3 sequence reads: CASSPGLMNTEAFF. The DNA of the CDR3 is TGTGCCAGCAGCCCCGGACTCATGAACACTGAAGCTTTCTTT.

The chain combines TRBV7-2 with TRBJ1-5; D is undetermined. Trimming removed 8 bases from V and 0 bases from J, with 11 bases in between. CDR1 and CDR2 (germline): SGHTA, FQGNSA. The CDR3 extends over 14 amino acids. CDR3 region: CASEVSNSNQPQHF. The DNA for the CDR3 is TGTGCCAGCGAGGTTTCCAATAGCAATCAGCCCCAGCATTTT.

The chain has TRBV6-2 or TRBV6-3 and TRBJ1-1; 9 bases line up with TRBD1. V shed 4 bases, J shed 3 bases, and the junction held 6 bases outside the gene matches. Germline V gives CDR1 MNHEY, CDR2 SVGEGT. The CDR3 is made up of 15 amino acids. The CDR3 sequence is CASSSQGAQDTEAFF. CDR3 DNA sequence: TGTGCCAGCAGTTCACAGGGGGCGCAGGACACTGAAGCTTTCTTT.

The chain uses TRBV19 and TRBJ2-1, with 7 bases identical to TRBD1. In germline, CDR1 is LNHDA, CDR2 SQIVND (reference sequence). V shed 3 bases, J shed 8 bases, and the junction held 10 bases outside the gene matches. This CDR3 comprises 15 residues. The CDR3 DNA follows: TGTGCCAGTAGTATCCCTAACAGGGGATCGGATGAGCAGTTCTTC. Protein product: CASSIPNRGSDEQFF.

The chain carries TRBV5-4 and TRBJ2-7; 10 nucleotides match TRBD2. V lost 4 bases to trimming and J lost 0 bases; unmatched junction nucleotides: 7. In germline, CDR1 is SGHNT, CDR2 YYREEE (reference sequence). This CDR3 contains 16 residues. The CDR3 is CASSASASGSSYEQYF. CDR3 sequence (DNA): TGTGCCAGCAGCGCCTCTGCTAGCGGGAGCTCCTACGAGCAGTACTTC.

The V call is TRBV4-3, the J call TRBJ1-1; D possibly corresponds to TRBD1 (5 bases). This CDR3 has 15 residues. V lost 1 base and J 0 bases, leaving 9 bases between the germline ends. Germline lookup yields CDR1 LGHNA and CDR2 YSLEER. CDR3 bases: TGCGCCAGCAGCCAAGGGGGACTGCTGAACACTGAAGCTTTCTTT. Encoded protein: CASSQGGLLNTEAFF.

V usage is TRBV10-2 and J usage is TRBJ2-5; TRBD2 matches 12 bases. Germline V lookup: CDR1 WSHSY, CDR2 SAAADI. The CDR3 totals 16 residues. The J segment lost 2 bases and the V segment lost 5 bases, leaving 6 bases of the junction unmatched. The chain's CDR3 is CASSSWTSGDQETQYF. The CDR3 coding sequence is TGCGCCAGCAGTTCATGGACTAGCGGGGATCAAGAGACCCAGTACTTC.

The J gene is TRBJ1-1, the V gene TRBV2; 8 nucleotides align to TRBD1. From germline, CDR1 is SNHLY and CDR2 FYNNEI. The V segment lost 6 bases and the J segment 1 base; nucleotides outside the gene matches: 4. This CDR3 has 14 residues. This chain's CDR3 is CASRSGTGNTEAFF. The CDR3 DNA follows: TGTGCCAGCAGGTCCGGGACAGGGAACACTGAAGCTTTCTTT.

The rearrangement links TRBV28 to TRBJ1-2; the match to TRBD1 covers 7 bases. Germline CDR1 is MDHEN and CDR2 is SYDVKM. V shed 6 bases and J 1 base; nucleotides not matched to a gene: 8. There are 15 residues in the CDR3. CDR3 sequence (DNA): TGTGCCAGCAGACACGACAGGGTTCTTAACTATGGCTACACCTTC. This sequence encodes CASRHDRVLNYGYTF.

This clone was seen repeatedly, ten times or more. The chain uses TRBV9 and TRBJ2-3; 8 bases match TRBD2. The length of the CDR3 is 15 residues. Trimming cost V 0 bases and J 5 bases; bases outside gene matches: 5. Germline V gene sequence: CDR1 SGDLS, CDR2 YYNGEE. The CDR3 DNA sequence: TGTGCCAGCAGCGTAGCGGGGGGGCAATTAGATACGCAGTATTTT. It codes for CASSVAGGQLDTQYF. Variable domain in full (rest from reference TRBV9 and TRBJ2-3): DSGVTQTPKHLITATGQRVTLRCSPRSGDLSVYWYQQSLDQGLQFLIQYYNGEERAKGNILERFSAQQFPDLHSELNLSSLELGDSALYFCASSVAGGQLDTQYFGPGTRLTVL.

This clone was detected a few times. The chain carries TRBV27 and TRBJ2-5; maybe TRBD1 (7 bases). The CDR3 runs to 15 residues. Germline loops: CDR1 MNHEY, CDR2 SMNVEV (reference sequence). The V end lost 6 bases, the J end lost 6 bases, and 20 bases lay between the germline ends. DNA for the CDR3: TGTGCCAGCAGACGATCAACCGCGGGACAGCAGACCCAGTACTTC. As protein: CASRRSTAGQQTQYF.

The count of this clone is one. V gene TRBV4-3 combines with J gene TRBJ2-1; the match to TRBD2 covers 9 bases. The CDR3 totals 16 residues. Germline assignment: CDR1 LGHNA and CDR2 YSLEER. After removal of 0 bases from V and 4 bases from J, the junction contained 4 bases not matched to a gene. CDR3 bases: TGCGCCAGCAGCCAAGATGCGACTAGCGGTTACAATGAGCAGTTCTTC. This sequence encodes CASSQDATSGYNEQFF.

CDR3 DNA: TGTGCCAGCAGTGCCTCACCGACAGGGACCTACGAGCAGTACTTC. This translates into CASSASPTGTYEQYF. The genes are TRBV25-1 and TRBJ2-7, with 7 bases identical to TRBD1. There are 15 residues in the CDR3. J gave up 2 bases and V 4 bases, and 8 bases lay outside the gene matches. The germline CDR1 and CDR2 sequences are MGHDK and SYGVNS.

V and J are TRBV5-1 and TRBJ2-1, with TRBD1 as a possible D gene (6 bases). This CDR3 is 16 amino acids long. Germline values: CDR1 SGHRS, CDR2 YFSETQ. V was cut by 1 base and J by 1 base, with 12 bases left in between. CDR3 sequence reads: CASSLQGLPSYNEQFF. The CDR3 nucleotides are TGCGCCAGCAGCTTGCAGGGGCTTCCTTCCTACAATGAGCAGTTCTTC.

The V gene is TRBV4-2, the J gene TRBJ2-2, with 11 bases that match TRBD1. This CDR3 is built from 19 residues. Trimming at V came to 4 bases and at J to 3 bases, leaving 13 bases not matched to a gene. Germline assignment: CDR1 LGHNA and CDR2 YNFKEQ. The CDR3 is CASSRRKPGQGADTGELFF. CDR3 DNA: TGTGCCAGCAGCCGAAGAAAGCCAGGACAGGGGGCGGACACCGGGGAGCTGTTTTTT.

The chain recombines TRBV7-9 with TRBJ1-2; 10 positions agree with TRBD1. Germline V lookup: CDR1 SEHNR, CDR2 FQNEAQ (reference sequence). The V gene end was trimmed by 8 bases and the J gene end by 7 bases; junction bases not matched to a gene: 19. The CDR3 consists of 17 residues. CDR3 sequence reads: CASAKAGQGPSVGGYTF. CDR3 bases: TGTGCCAGCGCAAAGGCGGGACAGGGGCCCAGCGTGGGTGGCTACACCTTC.

This sequence joins TRBV6-4 and TRBJ2-1; 8 bases map to TRBD1. The junction had 4 bases not matched to a gene; V was cut back by 3 bases and J by 0 bases. Germline V gene lookup returns CDR1 MRHNA and CDR2 SNTAGT. There are 16 residues in the CDR3. CDR3 residues: CASSEGTGSSYNEQFF. CDR3 in DNA: TGTGCCAGCAGTGAAGGGACAGGAAGCTCCTACAATGAGCAGTTCTTC.

The gene calls are TRBV9 and TRBJ1-2, with 11 bases aligning to TRBD1. This CDR3 is built from 15 residues. Germline CDR1 and CDR2: SGDLS and YYNGEE. V trimming: 4 bases; J trimming: 3 bases; junction bases outside the gene matches: 5. CDR3 loop: CASSPRTGGDYGYTF. CDR3 coding DNA: TGTGCCAGCAGCCCTCGGACAGGGGGCGACTATGGCTACACCTTC.

The chain links TRBV7-2 to TRBJ2-1; 14 bases fit TRBD2. Germline lookup yields CDR1 SGHTA and CDR2 FQGNSA. The CDR3 runs 15 residues. With 6 bases clipped from V and 8 bases from J, the junction kept 6 bases outside the gene matches. This chain's CDR3 is CASRRLAGGPHEQFF. The CDR3 DNA reads TGTGCCAGCAGGCGACTAGCGGGAGGGCCCCATGAGCAGTTCTTC.

V is TRBV6-2 or TRBV6-3 and J is TRBJ1-5; TRBD1 is a possible D gene (5 bases). The CDR3 sequence is 13 residues long. The germline V and J ends were trimmed by 2 bases and 6 bases, with 8 bases remaining between them. Germline CDR1 and CDR2: MNHEY and SVGEGT. The CDR3 nucleotides are TGTGCCAGCAGTTACGGGGGGGGTCAGCCCCAGCATTTT. Protein product: CASSYGGGQPQHF.

The rearrangement joins TRBV27 to TRBJ1-2; D is uncertain. This CDR3 is 18 amino acids long. The germline V and J ends were trimmed by 5 bases and 7 bases, with 29 bases remaining between them. Germline V gene lookup returns CDR1 MNHEY and CDR2 SMNVEV (reference sequence). In nucleotides, the CDR3 is TGTGCCAGCAGTCCCCAGGTATCTGCCGGAGGTTTACCTGGTGGCTACACCTTC. It specifies CASSPQVSAGGLPGGYTF.

This chain joins TRBV2 and TRBJ1-5; D is undetermined. Germline V gene lookup returns CDR1 SNHLY and CDR2 FYNNEI. This CDR3 contains 13 residues. Trimming took off 6 bases at V and 1 base at J, with 7 bases between the two ends. The CDR3 DNA reads TGTGCCAGCAGGGCCTTGAGCAATCAGCCCCAGCATTTT. Its translation is CASRALSNQPQHF.

This rearrangement joins TRBV5-6 to TRBJ1-2, with a weak D call TRBD1 (5 bases). This CDR3 comprises 12 residues. Trimming stripped 6 bases from V and 5 bases from J, with 11 bases between. Germline assignment: CDR1 SGHDT and CDR2 YYEEEE. The CDR3 DNA reads TGTGCCAGCACCCTGAAGGGGTATGGCTACACCTTC. It yields the protein CASTLKGYGYTF.

There are a few counts of this clone. The chain is built from TRBV6-6 and TRBJ2-7, with TRBD1 matching 7 bases. The CDR3 has 14 residues. V shed 2 bases, J shed 2 bases, and the junction held 3 bases outside the gene matches. Per germline, CDR1 MNHNY and CDR2 SVGAGI (reference sequence). CDR3 loop: CASSYRGQTYEQYF. The CDR3 bases are TGTGCCAGCAGTTACAGGGGACAGACCTACGAGCAGTACTTC.

This clone appeared once. The chain links TRBV11-3 to TRBJ2-5; 7 bases are a match to TRBD1. The germline CDR1 and CDR2 sequences are SGHNT and YENEEA. This CDR3 is built from 15 residues. With V trimmed by 0 bases and J by 1 base, 2 bases remained unmatched. The CDR3 DNA sequence: TGTGCCAGCAGCTTAGAAGGGACAGCCCAAGAGACCCAGTACTTC. Its translation: CASSLEGTAQETQYF.